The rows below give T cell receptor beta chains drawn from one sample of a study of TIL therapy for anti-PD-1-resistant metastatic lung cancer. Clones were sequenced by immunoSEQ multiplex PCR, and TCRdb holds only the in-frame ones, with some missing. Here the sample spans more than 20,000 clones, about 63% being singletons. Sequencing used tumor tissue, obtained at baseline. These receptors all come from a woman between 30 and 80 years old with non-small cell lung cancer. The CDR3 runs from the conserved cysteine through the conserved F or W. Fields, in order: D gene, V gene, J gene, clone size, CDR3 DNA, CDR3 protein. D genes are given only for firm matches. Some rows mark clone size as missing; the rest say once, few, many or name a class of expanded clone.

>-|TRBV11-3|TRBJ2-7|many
TGTGCCAGCAGCCCTGGGACAACGGACGCCGAGCAGTACTTC
CASSPGTTDAEQYF
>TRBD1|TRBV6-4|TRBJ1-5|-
TGTGCCAGCAGTGACCCGCTTTCCCGGGACAGGGGTGAGGGCAATCAGCCCCAGCATTTT
CASSDPLSRDRGEGNQPQHF
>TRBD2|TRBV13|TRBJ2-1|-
TGTGCCAGCAGCTCATTGACTAGCGGGAGAGAGGGTGAGCAGTTCTTC
CASSSLTSGREGEQFF
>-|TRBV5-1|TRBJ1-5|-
TGCGCCAGCAGCCCCGACGGACAGAAAAATCAGCCCCAGCATTTT
CASSPDGQKNQPQHF
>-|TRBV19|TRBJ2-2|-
TGTGCCAGCCGGCGGGACAGAGTGAGTTCCGGGGAGCTGTTTTTT
CASRRDRVSSGELFF
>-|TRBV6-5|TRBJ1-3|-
TGTGCCAGCACCCCAGGCTACTCTGGAAACACCATATATTTT
CASTPGYSGNTIYF
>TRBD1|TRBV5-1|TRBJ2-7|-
TGCGCCAGCAGGATTTGGGGACAGGGCTACGAGCAGTACTTC
CASRIWGQGYEQYF
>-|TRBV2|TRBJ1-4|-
TGTGCCAGCAGTGCCGGCGGACAAACGCGCCTTAATGAAAAACTGTTTTTT
CASSAGGQTRLNEKLFF
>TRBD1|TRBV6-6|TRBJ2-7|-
TGTGCCAGCAGTACCGGGACAGGAAGATACGAGCAGTACTTC
CASSTGTGRYEQYF
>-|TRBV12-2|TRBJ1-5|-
TGTGCAAGTCGCTCCTCCCCTCATGGACAATCTCCACCTTATAGCAATCAGCCCCAGCATTTT
CASRSSPHGQSPPYSNQPQHF
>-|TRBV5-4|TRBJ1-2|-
TGTGCCAGCAGCTTGAGGGGCGAGGGTGGCTACACCTTC
CASSLRGEGGYTF
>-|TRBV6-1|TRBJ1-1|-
TGTGCCAGCAGTGAAGAAAATACCAAGAATTTGAACACTGAAGCTTTCTTT
CASSEENTKNLNTEAFF
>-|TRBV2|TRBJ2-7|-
TGTGCCAGCAGTGGGGGCATCTACGAGCAGTACTTC
CASSGGIYEQYF
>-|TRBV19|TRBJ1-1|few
TGTGCCAGTAGTATAGTAGGACGGACTGAAGCTTTCTTT
CASSIVGRTEAFF
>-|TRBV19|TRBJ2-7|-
TGTGCCAGTAGTATAGCTGGGCGGACCTACGAGCAGTACTTC
CASSIAGRTYEQYF
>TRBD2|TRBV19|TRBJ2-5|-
TGTGCCAGTAGTATCCCGGGGGGAGACAGCCAAGAGACCCAGTACTTC
CASSIPGGDSQETQYF
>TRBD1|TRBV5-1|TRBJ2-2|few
TGCGCCAGCAGCTACTCCGGGACAGGAACCGGGGAGCTGTTTTTT
CASSYSGTGTGELFF
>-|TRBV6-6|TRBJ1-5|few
TGTGCCAGCTGTTTGGGGACTAGGCAGCCCCAGCATTTT
CASCLGTRQPQHF
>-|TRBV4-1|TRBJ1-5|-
TGCGCCAGCAGCCAAGAAAGCAATCAGCCCCAGCATTTT
CASSQESNQPQHF
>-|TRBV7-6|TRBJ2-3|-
TGTGCCAGCAGCTTAGACAGGGCAGATACGCAGTATTTT
CASSLDRADTQYF
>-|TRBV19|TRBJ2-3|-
TGTGCCAGTAGTATAGGAAGACTCACGGCAGATACGCAGTATTTT
CASSIGRLTADTQYF
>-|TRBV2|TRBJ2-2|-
TGTGCCAGCAGTGACAGGGCTCTAAACACCGGGGAGCTGTTTTTT
CASSDRALNTGELFF
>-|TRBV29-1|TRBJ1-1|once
TGCAGCGTTGCTCAGTTAAACACTGAAGCTTTCTTT
CSVAQLNTEAFF